This passage covers 24 T cell receptor beta chains from one sample sequenced in a study of T cell clonality in common variable immunodeficiency. Assay used: immunoSEQ multiplex PCR; TCRdb lists only in-frame clones, some missing. The sample includes 39,000 or so clones, none of them occurring once. The specimen was peripheral blood mononuclear cells. The receptors here all came from a person aged 18 to 75 in good health.

This clone has a count of ten or more. The read finishes 3 residues shy of the CDR3 end, and the germline J gene is used to complete it. This rearrangement joins TRBV6-1 to TRBJ2-4; D not resolved. The V gene's germline CDR1 is MNHNS and CDR2 SASEGT. The CDR3 loop spans 15 amino acids. Trimming removed 2 bases at V and 2 bases at J, with 10 bases between. The CDR3 loop is CASSESGQPKNIQYF. CDR3 DNA, as far as it was read: TGTGCCAGCAGTGAATCTGGGCAGCCCAAAAACATT.

With respect to this clone: The missing CDR3 end, 3 residues past where the read stops, is filled in from the germline J gene. The genes are TRBV18 and TRBJ1-2; the D is unclear. There are 13 residues in the CDR3. The germline V gene has CDR1 KGHSH and CDR2 LQKENI. CDR3 sequence reads: CASSSDSLDTYTF. CDR3 DNA, as far as it was read: TGTGCCAGCTCATCCGATAGCCTTGATACC.

In this sample, this clone turned up many times. The CDR3 end is not reached by the read, which stops 3 residues before it; the germline J gene fills it in. The chain is built from TRBV20-1 and TRBJ2-4; D might be TRBD1 (5 bases). Germline V gives CDR1 DFQATT, CDR2 SNEGSKA (reference sequence). CDR3 length: 14 amino acids. The CDR3 sequence is CSARDRGRADGQYF. The DNA read from the CDR3 is TGCAGTGCTAGAGATCGCGGCAGGGCTGATGGT.

This clone was seen at least ten times. The CDR3 goes on 3 residues after the read ends, and that part is filled in from the germline J gene. The V and J genes are TRBV2 and TRBJ2-3; no reliable D call. CDR1 is SNHLY, CDR2 FYNNEI, per germline. The CDR3 consists of 14 residues. Trimming stripped 6 bases from V and 0 bases from J, with 10 bases between. This CDR3 reads CASRVYPSTDTQYF. CDR3 DNA, as far as it was read: TGTGCCAGCAGGGTCTACCCGAGCACAGATACG.

This clone was seen repeatedly, ten times or more. The read falls 3 residues short of the CDR3 end, and the missing part is taken from the germline J gene. This chain uses TRBV6-2 or TRBV6-3 with TRBJ2-1; 8 bases line up with TRBD2. The CDR3 has 15 residues. Germline V gene sequence: CDR1 MNHEY, CDR2 SVGEGT. Losses at the gene ends were 2 bases for V and 6 bases for J; bases not matched to a gene: 6. The CDR3 sequence: CASSYSGSPFNEQFF. The sequenced CDR3 bases are TGTGCCAGCAGTTACAGCGGGAGCCCCTTCAATGAG.

About this clone itself: The read ends 3 residues before the CDR3 terminus; that terminus is restored from the germline J gene. The chain is built from TRBV6-1 and TRBJ1-4, with D maybe TRBD1 (5 bases). The CDR3 is 14 amino acids. CDR1 is MNHNS and CDR2 is SASEGT in the germline V gene. The part of the CDR3 DNA that was read is TGTGCCAGCAGTGAGGGGCAGGAAAATTCACCA. Its protein is CASSEGQENSP. The whole CDR3 reads CASSEGQENSPLFF.

In this sample, this clone turned up many times. With the read ending 3 residues before the CDR3 end, the germline J gene is used to fill in that end. The chain recombines TRBV7-9 with TRBJ2-7, with a tentative D call TRBD1 (5 bases). Germline CDR1 and CDR2: SEHNR and FQNEAQ (reference sequence). V was clipped by 0 bases and J by 4 bases, with 10 bases between them. The CDR3 has 14 residues. The sequenced part of the CDR3 DNA is TGTGCCAGCAGCTTAGCGGGCACAGGTTACGAG. Translation gives CASSLAGTGYE. The CDR3 in its entirety is CASSLAGTGYEQYF.

The table lists this clone with many counts. The missing CDR3 end, 3 residues past where the read stops, is filled in from the germline J gene. This chain connects TRBV13 to TRBJ1-1, with D maybe TRBD1 (5 bases). In germline, CDR1 is PRHDT, CDR2 FYEKMQ (reference sequence). Trimming cost V 3 bases and J 5 bases, with 13 bases left between them. This CDR3 contains 14 residues. The covered CDR3 bases are TGTGCCAGCAGCTTCGCAGGCCGGGGGACTGAA. It yields the protein CASSFAGRGTE. The whole CDR3 protein is CASSFAGRGTEAFF.

At least ten counts were recorded for this clone. The read ends 3 residues shy of where the CDR3 ends; the end is completed using the germline J gene. The V call is TRBV28, the J call TRBJ2-3; 10 bases agree with TRBD2. CDR3 length: 16 amino acids. The J segment lost 2 bases and the V segment lost 7 bases, leaving 9 bases of the junction unmatched. Germline CDR1 is MDHEN and CDR2 is SYDVKM. This CDR3 is CASKKGLASITDTQYF. The DNA read from the CDR3 is TGTGCCAGCAAAAAGGGACTAGCGTCCATCACAGATACG.

This clone was observed many times. The read ends 3 residues early relative to the CDR3; the germline J gene fills the gap. V gene TRBV6-2 or TRBV6-3 combines with J gene TRBJ2-3; 9 bases fit TRBD2. The CDR3 has 14 amino acids. The ends lost 6 bases at V and 2 bases at J; junction bases unmatched: 3. Germline V lookup: CDR1 MNHEY, CDR2 SVGEGT. The CDR3 sequence: CASSLAGFTDTQYF. Partial CDR3 DNA: TGTGCCAGCAGCCTAGCGGGGTTCACAGATACG.

This clone was seen repeatedly, ten times or more. The observed sequence ends 3 residues before the CDR3 terminus, with the missing tail filled in from the germline J gene. This chain links TRBV20-1 with TRBJ1-1, with TRBD1 as a possible D gene (5 bases). V was pared by 2 bases and J by 3 bases, with 19 bases between. Looked up from germline, CDR1 is DFQATT and CDR2 is SNEGSKA (reference sequence). The CDR3 sequence is 16 residues long. CDR3 bases read: TGCAGTGCTAGATCTACCCGGGGGGGTTGGGACACTGAA. The encoded protein is CSARSTRGGWDTE. The entire CDR3 protein is CSARSTRGGWDTEAFF.

This clone has a count of ten or more. The read halts 3 residues ahead of the CDR3 end, with the missing end drawn from the germline J gene. The chain has TRBV6-1 and TRBJ2-2; 10 nucleotides match TRBD2. With 4 bases clipped from V and 5 bases from J, the junction kept 7 bases outside the gene matches. This CDR3 region has 16 residues. CDR1 and CDR2 (germline): MNHNS, SASEGT. The DNA read from the CDR3 is TGTGCCAGCAGTGCGCTAGCGGGAGTGGAGACCGGGGAG. It translates to CASSALAGVETGE. The full CDR3 sequence reads CASSALAGVETGELFF.

This clone was recorded at least ten times. The CDR3 reads CASSFGYPLSRTDTQYF. CDR3 DNA, as far as it was read: TGTGCCAGCAGCTTCGGGTACCCCCTGAGCCGCACAGATACG. The chain recombines TRBV13 with TRBJ2-3; D not resolved. With the read ending 3 residues before the CDR3 end, the germline J gene is used to fill in that end. The CDR3 sequence is 17 residues long. Looked up from germline, CDR1 is PRHDT and CDR2 is FYEKMQ (reference sequence). V lost 3 bases to trimming and J lost 1 base, with 17 bases between them.

This clone has at least ten counts. The read ends 3 residues early relative to the CDR3; the germline J gene fills the gap. The rearrangement joins TRBV20-1 to TRBJ2-1; 7 bases fit TRBD1. J was trimmed by 8 bases and V by 1 base; bases with no gene match: 5. The V gene's germline CDR1 is DFQATT and CDR2 SNEGSKA (reference sequence). The CDR3 loop spans 13 amino acids. Incomplete CDR3 DNA: TGCAGTGCTAGAGGACAGGGTCGGGATGAG. This encodes CSARGQGRDE. In full, the CDR3 is CSARGQGRDEQFF.

This clone was detected many times. CDR3 loop: CASSIGGRGNGQPQHF. The DNA read from the CDR3 is TGTGCCAGTAGTATTGGGGGCAGGGGGAATGGTCAGCCC. The chain uses TRBV19 and TRBJ1-5, with TRBD1 matching 7 bases. The sequence runs out 3 residues before the end of the CDR3; the remainder is reconstructed from the germline J gene. The CDR3 is made up of 16 amino acids. Trimming removed 3 bases from V and 6 bases from J; junction bases left unmatched: 11. Germline-derived CDR1 and CDR2 are LNHDA and SQIVND (reference sequence).

This clone was recorded many times. The read finishes 3 residues shy of the CDR3 end, and the germline J gene is used to complete it. The genes are TRBV5-1 and TRBJ2-5, with 10 positions matching TRBD1. Germline V gene data show CDR1 as SGHRS and CDR2 as YFSETQ. V trimming: 5 bases; J trimming: 5 bases; junction bases outside the gene matches: 6. The CDR3 is 14 amino acids. CDR3 DNA (partial): TGCGCCAGCAGGGCGACAGGGGGCCGTGAGACC. Its translation: CASRATGGRET. The CDR3, in full, reads CASRATGGRETQYF.

As regards this clone: The CDR3 end is not reached by the read, which stops 3 residues before it; the germline J gene fills it in. The J gene is TRBJ1-5, the V gene TRBV2, with 9 positions matching TRBD1. Germline-derived CDR1 and CDR2 are SNHLY and FYNNEI. V shed 6 bases, J shed 5 bases, and the junction held 8 bases outside the gene matches. The CDR3 loop spans 15 amino acids. CDR3 amino acids: CASREGQGTYQPQHF. CDR3 DNA (partial): TGTGCCAGCAGAGAGGGACAGGGAACTTATCAGCCC.

This clone came up many times. The read comes to an end 3 residues before the CDR3 does, leaving the germline J gene to fill in the end. The chain carries TRBV7-2 and TRBJ2-4; 7 positions agree with TRBD2. CDR1 SGHTA and CDR2 FQGNSA come from the germline V gene. CDR3 length: 14 amino acids. CDR3 residues: CASSLRRLAALQYF. The part of the CDR3 DNA that was read is TGTGCCAGCAGCTTAAGGAGGCTAGCGGCACTT. Full variable domain (missing parts from reference TRBV7-2 and TRBJ2-4): GAGVSQSPSNKVTEKGKDVELRCDPISGHTALYWYRQSLGQGLEFLIYFQGNSAPDKSGLPSDRFSAERTGGSVSTLTIQRTQQEDSAVYLCASSLRRLAALQYFGAGTRLSVL.

This clone came up a few times. The read terminates 3 residues ahead of where the CDR3 ends, so the germline J gene completes it. This chain connects TRBV7-8 to TRBJ2-7; no definite D call. Trimming stripped 0 bases from V and 4 bases from J, with 10 bases between. Germline loops: CDR1 SGHVS, CDR2 FQNEAQ. This CDR3 contains 14 residues. The CDR3 reads CASSLAELVYEQYF. The CDR3 DNA, read in part, is TGTGCCAGCAGCTTAGCGGAGCTAGTGTACGAG. Full variable domain (missing parts from reference TRBV7-8 and TRBJ2-7): GAGVSQSPRYKVAKRGQDVALRCDPISGHVSLFWYQQALGQGPEFLTYFQNEAQLDKSGLPSDRFFAERPEGSVSTLKIQRTQQEDSAVYLCASSLAELVYEQYFGPGTRLTVT.

This clone appeared many times. The CDR3 end lies 3 residues beyond the end of the read and is filled in from the germline J gene. This chain uses TRBV2 with TRBJ2-1; TRBD2 aligns across 9 bases. CDR1 and CDR2 (germline): SNHLY, FYNNEI. V lost 10 bases to trimming and J lost 6 bases; unmatched junction nucleotides: 7. The length of the CDR3 is 13 residues. This CDR3 reads CAKLAGEANEQFF. The DNA read from the CDR3 is TGTGCCAAATTAGCGGGAGAGGCCAATGAG.

This clone was seen repeatedly, ten times or more. The read ends 3 residues shy of where the CDR3 ends; the end is completed using the germline J gene. The chain has TRBV2 and TRBJ1-5, with TRBD1 identical over 10 bases. This CDR3 contains 17 residues. The V and J ends lost 8 bases and 0 bases, in that order; junction bases with no gene match: 10. CDR1 and CDR2 (germline): SNHLY, FYNNEI. The CDR3 loop reads CASGLSTGGNSNQPQHF. The DNA read from the CDR3 is TGTGCCAGCGGACTTTCGACAGGGGGCAATAGCAATCAGCCC.

The sample holds many counts of this clone. Sequencing ends 3 residues short of the CDR3 end; the germline J gene provides the rest. This chain joins TRBV20-1 and TRBJ1-5, with D perhaps matching TRBD1 (6 bases). Germline V gene data show CDR1 as DFQATT and CDR2 as SNEGSKA (reference sequence). V lost 3 bases, J lost 7 bases, and 16 bases lay in between. The CDR3 consists of 14 residues. CDR3 protein: CSASSVQGLQPQHF. The CDR3 DNA, read in part, is TGCAGTGCTAGTTCTGTCCAGGGGCTGCAGCCC.

This clone was recorded many times. With the read ending 3 residues before the CDR3 end, the germline J gene is used to fill in that end. This chain links TRBV30 with TRBJ1-3; D gene unclear. Trimming took 2 bases from V and 3 from J, leaving 5 bases between them. Per germline, CDR1 GTSNPN and CDR2 SVGIG (reference sequence). The CDR3 loop spans 12 amino acids. CDR3 bases read: TGTGCCTGGAGTCGCGGTGGAAACACC. Translation: CAWSRGGNT. The entire CDR3 protein is CAWSRGGNTIYF.

This clone was recorded a few times. The CDR3 extends 3 residues past the end of the read, so its final part is completed from the germline J gene. The chain has TRBV2 and TRBJ1-1, with 8 bases aligning to TRBD1. This CDR3 contains 14 residues. CDR1 is SNHLY and CDR2 is FYNNEI in the germline V gene. After removal of 5 bases from V and 0 bases from J, the junction contained 2 bases not matched to a gene. The CDR3 bases that were read are TGTGCCAGCAGTCAGACAGGGGTGAACACTGAA. As protein: CASSQTGVNTE. The whole CDR3 sequence is CASSQTGVNTEAFF.